This paragraph reports one TCR beta chain. The germline V gene encodes CDR1 LNHDA and CDR2 SQIVND (reference sequence). This CDR3 is 13 amino acids long. The trim removed 3 bases at V and 5 bases at J, leaving 3 bases unmatched. Participants, 18 to 89 years old, spanned fewer than 30 US areas. Clinical histories supplied by participants themselves formed the basis of cohort assignment. This entry comes from a study of blood T cell repertoires in COVID-19. Study summary: T cells, B-cell-depleted T cells, or PBMCs provided the cDNA or gDNA that served as material.

Source study methods: It was from reference gene primer amplification that nucleated cell counts were estimated. The table came from immunoSEQ multiplex PCR; TCRdb's copy has only in-frame clones and leaves some out. V and J calls and clone size are copied from that table; D and trimming were computed from the DNA. This sample yields about 220,000 clones, of which roughly nine tenths are seen a single time; roughly 3% belongs to the top ten. This rearrangement joins TRBV19 to TRBJ2-7; 8 bases fit TRBD1. Input material: PBMCs or T cells enriched from blood (not recorded which). The clonotype originates from a woman between 18 and 30 years old in a cohort exposed to, infected with or recovered from COVID-19 (not recorded which). The DNA of the CDR3 is TGTGCCAGTAGTATTCAACAGGGGGACGAGCAGTACTTC. Its protein is CASSIQQGDEQYF.